One and the same sample provided the 22 T cell receptor beta chains below, sequenced in a study of CD4 and CD8 cells across lung adenocarcinoma regions. TCRdb re-analysed the PCR reads in MiXCR, keeping a single row per CDR3 protein. Among a few thousand distinct CDR3 sequences listed, around 51% were seen once. The material sequenced was CD4+ T cells from the center of a lung tumor. The receptors stem from a female donor with lung adenocarcinoma. The CD4 and CD8 labels of this study may be unreliable.

As for this clonotype: One end of the junction varies from germline; a read error may be responsible. The V call is TRBV6-1, the J call TRBJ2-1, with D possibly being TRBD1 or TRBD2 (5 bases each). Germline V gene lookup returns CDR1 MNHNS and CDR2 SASEGT. This CDR3 spans 14 amino acids. As DNA, the CDR3 is TGTGCCAGCAGACCGGGACCTCCGGAAGGAAGGCGGTACTTC. It codes for CASRPGPPEGRRYF.

This sequence joins TRBV7-2 and TRBJ2-2; D is uncertain. The CDR3 has 13 residues. Trimming took off 2 bases at V and 6 bases at J, with 7 bases between the two ends. Germline V gene data show CDR1 as SGHTA and CDR2 as FQGNSA. The CDR3 sequence is CASSLNRPGELFF. CDR3 nucleotide sequence: TGTGCCAGCAGCTTAAATAGGCCCGGGGAGCTGTTTTTT.

A note on this clonotype: A much larger clone is a single base away; this may be a read error. This chain uses TRBV27 with TRBJ2-1, with 7 bases that match TRBD1. The CDR3 covers 13 residues. The germline gives CDR1 MNHEY, CDR2 SMNVEV (reference sequence). V lost 5 bases to trimming and J lost 10 bases; unmatched junction nucleotides: 8. The CDR3 nucleotides read TGTGCCAGCAGTAAGACAGGGTCGAGAGAGCAGTTCTTC. Translated, it gives CASSKTGSREQFF.

The J gene is TRBJ2-4, the V gene TRBV6-1; a possible D gene is TRBD2 (6 bases). Trimming shortened V by 3 bases and J by 8 bases, and 14 bases separated the two germline ends. CDR1 MNHNS and CDR2 SASEGT come from the germline V gene. This CDR3 is 14 amino acids long. This CDR3 reads CASSEGTGKDIQYF. As DNA, the CDR3 is TGTGCCAGCAGTGAGGGGACTGGAAAGGACATTCAGTACTTC.

The chain carries TRBV27 and TRBJ2-5; no firm D call. Matching the DNA end better, TRBJ2-7 makes the J call doubtful. Per the germline V gene, CDR1 is MNHEY and CDR2 is SMNVEV (reference sequence). The CDR3 is 15 amino acids. The CDR3 DNA reads as TGTGCCAGCAGTTTATTTGGGGAAAGAATACGCGAGCAGTACTTC. Amino acids: CASSLFGERIREQYF.

Comment on this clonotype: A read error may explain this, as a much larger clone is one base away. The rearrangement links TRBV10-3 to TRBJ2-4; D unclear. Germline assignment: CDR1 ENHRY and CDR2 SYGVKD. V lost 4 bases and J lost 13, with 14 bases in between. CDR3 length equals 12 residues. In DNA, the CDR3 is TGTGCCATCAGTGCTTCTGAAAATGAGCAGTACTTC. This encodes CAISASENEQYF.

CDR3 sequence: CASNIETSGNDEQFF. In nucleotides, the CDR3 is TGTGCCAGCAACATAGAGACTAGCGGGAACGATGAGCAGTTCTTC. The chain carries TRBV6-1 and TRBJ2-1; TRBD2 matches 11 bases. This CDR3 contains 15 residues. Germline CDR1 and CDR2: MNHNS and SASEGT. With 7 bases clipped from V and 8 bases from J, the junction kept 10 bases outside the gene matches.

Sample share makes this clonotype medium-sized. This chain links TRBV4-2 with TRBJ2-5; D may be TRBD2 (6 bases). The CDR3 has 17 amino acids. The germline V gene encodes CDR1 LGHNA and CDR2 YNFKEQ. Trimming shortened V by 3 bases and J by 4 bases, and 21 bases separated the two germline ends. The CDR3 coding sequence is TGTGCCAGCAGCCAGGACCTAAGGAGGGGAGGAGGAGAGACCCAGTACTTC. Amino acid sequence: CASSQDLRRGGGETQYF.

This clonotype is medium-sized by share. V and J are TRBV6-5 and TRBJ1-1; 7 bases line up with TRBD1. In germline, CDR1 is MNHEY, CDR2 SVGAGI. V shed 4 bases and J 8 bases; nucleotides not matched to a gene: 10. This CDR3 has 14 amino acids. The CDR3 DNA reads as TGTGCCAGCAGTTCGACCGACAGGGAGCAAGAAGCTTTCTTT. This codes for CASSSTDREQEAFF.

In its sample, this clonotype is medium-sized. The chain joins TRBV6-1 to TRBJ2-2, with 10 bases lining up with TRBD2. J was trimmed by 5 bases and V by 4 bases; bases with no gene match: 7. Germline CDR1 and CDR2: MNHNS and SASEGT. CDR3 length: 16 residues. Here the CDR3 DNA reads TGTGCCAGCAGTGCACTAGCGGGACAGAGAACCGGGGAGCTGTTTTTT. Translating it yields CASSALAGQRTGELFF.

By frequency in the sample, this clonotype is large (0.1 to 1%). This chain uses TRBV6-1 with TRBJ2-1, with D perhaps TRBD1 (5 bases). Germline CDR1 reads MNHNS; CDR2 reads SASEGT. The CDR3 has 13 residues. The V gene lost 7 bases and the J gene lost 7 bases, with 14 bases spanning the gap. The CDR3 coding sequence is TGTGCCAGCAAACAAAAGGGGCGGAATGAGCAGTTCTTC. It translates to CASKQKGRNEQFF.

Here the CDR3 reads CAGSGTSERETQYF. CDR3 nucleotides: TGTGCGGGGAGTGGGACTAGCGAGCGAGAGACCCAGTACTTC. This chain uses TRBV24-1 with TRBJ2-5; 10 bases line up with TRBD2. Germline CDR1 reads KGHDR; CDR2 reads SFDVKD. The CDR3 contains 14 residues.

The CDR3 DNA reads as TGCGCCAGCAGTATATCCCGGGGGACCGGGGAGCTGTTTTTT. Translation gives CASSISRGTGELFF. The gene calls are TRBV10-1 and TRBJ2-2; D perhaps matches TRBD2 (6 bases). The CDR3 length is 14 residues. The germline V and J ends were trimmed by 5 bases and 5 bases, with 12 bases remaining between them. Germline assignment: CDR1 WNHNN and CDR2 SYGVQD (reference sequence).

The V and J genes are TRBV6-1 and TRBJ2-5, with D perhaps TRBD1 or TRBD2 (6 bases each). This CDR3 contains 16 residues. Per the germline V gene, CDR1 is MNHNS and CDR2 is SASEGT. The ends were cut back, 8 bases at V and 0 bases at J, with 19 bases in the middle. The CDR3 DNA sequence: TGTGCCAGCGGGGGCACCGGGGGCCCTGACCAAGAGACCCAGTACTTC. Translated: CASGGTGGPDQETQYF.

This clonotype ranks as medium-sized. V gene TRBV20-1 combines with J gene TRBJ2-1; 11 nucleotides line up with TRBD2. TRBJ2-7 matches the DNA end more closely, so the J call is doubtful. The CDR3 sequence is 16 residues long. CDR1 and CDR2 from the germline V gene are DFQATT and SNEGSKA (reference sequence). This chain's CDR3 is CSARPPNSGRDYEQYF. The CDR3 DNA sequence: TGCAGTGCTAGACCTCCCAATAGCGGGAGGGACTACGAGCAGTACTTC.

In regard to this clonotype: One end of the junction varies from germline; a read error may be responsible. The J gene is TRBJ2-4, the V gene TRBV10-2; maybe TRBD2 (5 bases). The germline V gene encodes CDR1 WSHSY and CDR2 SAAADI. The CDR3 runs 13 residues. This chain's CDR3 is CVSGRGATNMQYF. The CDR3 region has the DNA TGCGTCTCGGGCCGGGGTGCCACAAATATGCAGTATTTC.

This clonotype was counted once. The V gene is TRBV24-1, the J gene TRBJ2-7; unclear D gene. Trimming took 9 bases from V and 0 from J, leaving 17 bases between them. The CDR3 sequence is 15 residues long. Germline V gene sequence: CDR1 KGHDR, CDR2 SFDVKD. This CDR3 is CATHPPNRLSYEQYF. In nucleotides, the CDR3 is TGTGCCACCCACCCCCCCAACCGGCTCTCCTACGAGCAGTACTTC.

This clonotype is medium-sized. The chain uses TRBV6-1 and TRBJ2-2, with 7 positions matching TRBD1. The junction had 2 bases not matched to a gene; V was cut back by 4 bases and J by 0 bases. Per the germline V gene, CDR1 is MNHNS and CDR2 is SASEGT. This CDR3 has 15 residues. CDR3 residues: CASSAGTANTGELFF. As DNA, the CDR3 is TGTGCCAGCAGTGCTGGGACAGCGAACACCGGGGAGCTGTTTTTT.

The CDR3 sequence: CASSLFAGGGGNEQFF. The CDR3 DNA sequence: TGTGCCAGCAGTTTATTTGCGGGCGGGGGAGGTAATGAGCAGTTCTTC. The chain recombines TRBV27 with TRBJ2-1; 7 bases agree with TRBD2. Germline V gene lookup returns CDR1 MNHEY and CDR2 SMNVEV (reference sequence). There are 16 residues in the CDR3. The ends lost 1 base at V and 7 bases at J; junction bases unmatched: 10.

The chain employs TRBV6-1 and TRBJ1-5, with TRBD1 matching 8 bases. Germline trimming cut 4 bases from V and 1 base from J; bases unmatched to any gene: 18. CDR3 size: 20 residues. CDR1 MNHNS and CDR2 SASEGT come from the germline V gene. The CDR3 nucleotides read TGTGCCAGCAGTGTGAAAGTACTTGTAACCGGGACAGGAAGCAATCAGCCCCAGCATTTT. It translates to CASSVKVLVTGTGSNQPQHF.

The table lists this clonotype with a count of one. V and J are TRBV5-1 and TRBJ2-5; D is uncertain. The CDR3 contains 13 residues. Trimming cost V 1 base and J 5 bases, with 9 bases left between them. The germline V gene encodes CDR1 SGHRS and CDR2 YFSETQ. CDR3 DNA sequence: TGCGCCAGCAGCTTGTCCAATCGGGAGACCCAGTACTTC. It translates to CASSLSNRETQYF. The full variable domain, with the rest looked up from reference TRBV5-1 and TRBJ2-5, is KAGVTQTPRYLIKTRGQQVTLSCSPISGHRSVSWYQQTPGQGLQFLFEYFSETQRNKGNFPGRFSGRQFSNSRSEMNVSTLELGDSALYLCASSLSNRETQYFGPGTRLLVL.

J is TRBJ2-1 and V is TRBV28, with TRBD2 identical over 13 bases. V was pared by 8 bases and J by 9 bases, with 13 bases of the junction left unmatched. The CDR3 totals 16 residues. Germline V gives CDR1 MDHEN, CDR2 SYDVKM. CDR3 nucleotide sequence: TGTGCCAGCGGGACTAGCGGGATCAGCGGGGGGGGTGAGCAGTTCTTC. Translated, it gives CASGTSGISGGGEQFF.